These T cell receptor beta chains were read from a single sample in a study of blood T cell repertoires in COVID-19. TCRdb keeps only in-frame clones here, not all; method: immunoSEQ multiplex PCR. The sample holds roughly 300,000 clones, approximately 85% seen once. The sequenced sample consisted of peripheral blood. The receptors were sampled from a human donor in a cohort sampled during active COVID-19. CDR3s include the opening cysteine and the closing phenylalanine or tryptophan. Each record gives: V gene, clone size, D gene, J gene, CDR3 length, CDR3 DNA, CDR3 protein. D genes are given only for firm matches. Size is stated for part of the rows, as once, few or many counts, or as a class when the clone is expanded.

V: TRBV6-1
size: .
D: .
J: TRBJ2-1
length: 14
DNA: TGTGCCAGCAGTGAATGGCAGGTAACAAATGAGCAGTTCTTC
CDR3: CASSEWQVTNEQFF

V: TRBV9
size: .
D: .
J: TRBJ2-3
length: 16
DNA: TGTGCCAGCAGCTCCTCTTTAGCGGAACGCACAGATACGCAGTATTTT
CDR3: CASSSSLAERTDTQYF

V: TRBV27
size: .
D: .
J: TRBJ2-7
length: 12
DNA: TGTGCCAGCAGTTTAAACGGCTACGAGCAGTACTTC
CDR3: CASSLNGYEQYF

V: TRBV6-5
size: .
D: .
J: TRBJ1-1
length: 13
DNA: TGTGCCAGCGGGGCAGGGTCGAACACTGAAGCTTTCTTT
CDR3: CASGAGSNTEAFF

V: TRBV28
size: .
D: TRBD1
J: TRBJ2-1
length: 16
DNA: TGTGCCAGCAGTGCGAGGGGACAGGGGCTGCACAATGAGCAGTTCTTC
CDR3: CASSARGQGLHNEQFF

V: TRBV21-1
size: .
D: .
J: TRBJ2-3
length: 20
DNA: TGTGCCAGCAGCCCGGTCCGGGACAAAATCTATTTCGGTAGCACAGATACGCAGTATTTT
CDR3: CASSPVRDKIYFGSTDTQYF

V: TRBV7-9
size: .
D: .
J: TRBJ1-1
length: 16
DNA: TGTGCCAGCAGCTTTTTCCCGACAGTTAAACACACTGAAGCTTTCTTT
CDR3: CASSFFPTVKHTEAFF

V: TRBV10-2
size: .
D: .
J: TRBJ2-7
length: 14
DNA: TGCGCCAGCAGTGAGTCAGGGGCGGGGGCCGAGCAGTACTTC
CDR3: CASSESGAGAEQYF

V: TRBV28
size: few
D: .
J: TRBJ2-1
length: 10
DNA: TGTGCCACCCTCTACAATGAGCAGTTCTTC
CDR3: CATLYNEQFF

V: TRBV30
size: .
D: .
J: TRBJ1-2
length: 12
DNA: TGTGCCTGGAGTCCCACAGGGTATGGCTACACCTTC
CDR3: CAWSPTGYGYTF

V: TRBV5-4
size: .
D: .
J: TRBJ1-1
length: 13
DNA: TGTGCCAGCAGTAGAGCCTTGAACACTGAAGCTTTCTTT
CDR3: CASSRALNTEAFF

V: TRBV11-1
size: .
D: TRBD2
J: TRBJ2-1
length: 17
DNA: TGTGCCAGCAGCTTAGCCCTGGGAGGGCTTACGAACAATGAGCAGTTCTTC
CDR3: CASSLALGGLTNNEQFF

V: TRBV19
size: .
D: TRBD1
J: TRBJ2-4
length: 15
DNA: TGTGCCAGTAGTGGGAGTGGGACAGAAAAAAACATTCAGTACTTC
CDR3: CASSGSGTEKNIQYF

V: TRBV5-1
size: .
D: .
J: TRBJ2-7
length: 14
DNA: TGCGCCAGCAGCCTTGCAGGGAACTCCTACGAGCAGTACTTC
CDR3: CASSLAGNSYEQYF

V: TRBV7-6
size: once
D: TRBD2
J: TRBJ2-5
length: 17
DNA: TGTGCCAGCAGCTTAAGACTAGCGGGGGGGCCTGCTGAGACCCAGTACTTC
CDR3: CASSLRLAGGPAETQYF

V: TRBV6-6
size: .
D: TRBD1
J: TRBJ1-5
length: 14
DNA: TGTGCCAGCAGTTTGTATGACAGGGGCTGGCCCCAGCATTTT
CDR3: CASSLYDRGWPQHF

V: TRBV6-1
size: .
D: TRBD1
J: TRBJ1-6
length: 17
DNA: TGTGCCAGCAGTGAAGCATGGACAGGAATAGGGAATTCACCCCTCCACTTT
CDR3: CASSEAWTGIGNSPLHF

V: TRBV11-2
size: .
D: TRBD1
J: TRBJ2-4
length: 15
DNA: TGTGCCAGCAGCTTAGGAACTGGGACAGGGAACATTCAGTACTTC
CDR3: CASSLGTGTGNIQYF

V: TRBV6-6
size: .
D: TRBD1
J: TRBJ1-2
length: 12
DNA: TGTGCCAGCAAGGACAGGGCTAATGGCTACACCTTC
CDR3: CASKDRANGYTF

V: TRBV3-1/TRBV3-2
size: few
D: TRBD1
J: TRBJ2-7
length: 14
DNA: TGTGCCAGCAGCCCCGGGACAGGGGTATACGAGCAGTACTTC
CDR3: CASSPGTGVYEQYF

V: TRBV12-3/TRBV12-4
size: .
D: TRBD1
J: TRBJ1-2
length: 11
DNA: TGTGCCACACGACAGGGGTTAGGCTACACCTTC
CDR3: CATRQGLGYTF

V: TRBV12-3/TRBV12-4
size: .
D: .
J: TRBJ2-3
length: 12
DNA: TGTGCCAGCAGCCCACCAGGGGATACGCAGTATTTT
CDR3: CASSPPGDTQYF